These 21 T cell receptor beta chains were sequenced from one sample in a study of shared clonotypes between healthy human individuals. Profiling relied on immunoSEQ multiplex PCR, and the TCRdb table lists in-frame clones only, not all of them. The table includes more than 2,000,000 clones, roughly 93% detected once. The sequenced sample consisted of naive CD4+ T cells from PBMCs. Indicated subset: CD45RA+ positively selected. The receptors shown here come from a man in his late teens or twenties in good health. Some clones in this sample may be carry-over from other donors' samples.

The V and J genes are TRBV28 and TRBJ1-3, with a weak D call TRBD1 (5 bases). CDR1 and CDR2 (germline): MDHEN, SYDVKM. Trimming stripped 2 bases from V and 1 base from J, with 15 bases between. CDR3 length: 17 amino acids. CDR3 residues: CASSLGRGRGSGNTIYF. The CDR3 DNA follows: TGTGCCAGCAGTTTAGGGCGGGGGAGAGGTTCTGGAAACACCATATATTTT.

The chain is built from TRBV20-1 and TRBJ2-3; D may be TRBD2 (5 bases). The V end lost 6 bases, the J end lost 6 bases, and 10 bases lay between the germline ends. The CDR3 loop spans 11 amino acids. The germline V gene has CDR1 DFQATT and CDR2 SNEGSKA (reference sequence). CDR3 sequence (DNA): TGCAGTGCAAAGGGAGTTGATACGCAGTATTTT. As protein: CSAKGVDTQYF.

The chain carries TRBV9 and TRBJ1-5, with D unclear. Trimming took off 2 bases at V and 7 bases at J, with 10 bases between the two ends. CDR3 length: 13 residues. Germline CDR1 SGDLS, CDR2 YYNGEE. CDR3 amino acids: CASSVNPSQPQHF. CDR3 coding DNA: TGTGCCAGCAGCGTCAATCCTAGCCAGCCCCAGCATTTT.

A few counts support this clone. V usage is TRBV28 and J usage is TRBJ1-2; 7 positions match TRBD1. CDR3 length: 15 residues. CDR1 and CDR2 from the germline V gene are MDHEN and SYDVKM. V lost 5 bases and J lost 4; bases outside the gene matches: 10. In DNA, the CDR3 is TGTGCCAGCAGTCCCCTGGACAGGTTCACCTATGGCTACACCTTC. Its translation: CASSPLDRFTYGYTF.

J is TRBJ1-4 and V is TRBV28; D remains ambiguous. The V end was cut by 3 bases, the J end by 7 bases, with 18 bases between. This CDR3 spans 16 amino acids. Per germline, CDR1 MDHEN and CDR2 SYDVKM. DNA for the CDR3: TGTGCCAGCAGTTTTACCCCAGTAGGTGGGAGTGAAAAACTGTTTTTT. This gives the protein CASSFTPVGGSEKLFF.

The chain has TRBV27 and TRBJ1-1, with D perhaps matching TRBD1 (6 bases). The V end lost 6 bases, the J end lost 9 bases, and 14 bases lay between the germline ends. Germline loops: CDR1 MNHEY, CDR2 SMNVEV (reference sequence). The CDR3 totals 12 residues. CDR3 in amino acids: CASSRKGGQAFF. In nucleotides, the CDR3 is TGTGCCAGCAGCCGGAAGGGGGGGCAAGCTTTCTTT.

The chain employs TRBV11-2 and TRBJ2-6; D perhaps matches TRBD2 (5 bases). The CDR3 runs to 16 residues. The ends were cut back, 2 bases at V and 0 bases at J, with 8 bases in the middle. In germline, CDR1 is SGHAT, CDR2 FQNNGV. The CDR3 DNA reads as TGTGCCAGCAGCTTATGGACTCGCTCTGGGGCCAACGTCCTGACTTTC. This sequence encodes CASSLWTRSGANVLTF.

The chain uses TRBV28 and TRBJ2-1; 9 bases align to TRBD1. The germline gives CDR1 MDHEN, CDR2 SYDVKM. The CDR3 runs 15 residues. The V and J ends lost 4 bases and 7 bases, in that order; junction bases with no gene match: 8. The CDR3 here is CASSYTGGRGNEQFF. CDR3 DNA sequence: TGTGCCAGCAGTTACACAGGGGGCAGGGGAAATGAGCAGTTCTTC.

The rearrangement joins TRBV7-3 to TRBJ2-6, with 9 bases identical to TRBD1. V trimming: 5 bases; J trimming: 3 bases; junction bases outside the gene matches: 5. Germline V lookup: CDR1 SGHTA, CDR2 FQGTGA. This CDR3 is built from 16 residues. Written as DNA, the CDR3 is TGTGCCAGCAGCCCCACAGGGGGCAATGGGGCCAACGTCCTGACTTTC. Translation gives CASSPTGGNGANVLTF.

The V gene is TRBV27, the J gene TRBJ1-2; maybe TRBD1 (5 bases). This CDR3 has 14 residues. CDR1 is MNHEY, CDR2 SMNVEV, per germline (reference sequence). The V gene lost 5 bases and the J gene lost 4 bases, with 14 bases spanning the gap. In DNA, the CDR3 is TGTGCCAGCAGTATGGGGACCCGGTCCTATGGCTACACCTTC. Its protein is CASSMGTRSYGYTF.

This clone occurred a few times. This chain links TRBV30 with TRBJ1-3; no clear D. CDR3 length: 13 amino acids. Germline CDR1 reads GTSNPN; CDR2 reads SVGIG (reference sequence). The germline V and J ends were trimmed by 3 bases and 0 bases, with 6 bases remaining between them. The CDR3 here is CAWRISSGNTIYF. Written as DNA, the CDR3 is TGTGCCTGGAGAATTAGCTCTGGAAACACCATATATTTT.

The CDR3 DNA is TGTGCCAGCAGCCCTCAAGTTGGGTCTTGGGAGACCCAGTACTTC. It yields the protein CASSPQVGSWETQYF. This chain links TRBV14 with TRBJ2-5; the D is unclear. CDR1 SGHDN and CDR2 FVKESK come from the germline V gene. The CDR3 sequence is 15 residues long. V lost 4 bases, J lost 5 bases, and 17 bases lay in between.

This clone was counted once. The chain recombines TRBV4-2 with TRBJ1-5, with D hard to call. Germline lookup yields CDR1 LGHNA and CDR2 YNFKEQ. V lost 0 bases, J lost 5 bases, and 11 bases lay in between. The CDR3 loop spans 15 amino acids. For the CDR3, the DNA is TGTGCCAGCAGCCAAGACGGACGGTGGGATCAGCCCCAGCATTTT. Its protein is CASSQDGRWDQPQHF.

The chain employs TRBV6-5 and TRBJ1-1; no reliable D call. V was cut by 2 bases and J by 0 bases, with 10 bases left in between. CDR3 length: 15 amino acids. Germline V lookup: CDR1 MNHEY, CDR2 SVGAGI. The CDR3: CASSYDLLMNTEAFF. The DNA for the CDR3 is TGTGCCAGCAGTTACGACTTACTAATGAACACTGAAGCTTTCTTT.

The chain recombines TRBV19 with TRBJ2-7, with 7 bases that match TRBD1. J lost 5 bases, V lost 0 bases, and 7 bases had no gene match. The germline gives CDR1 LNHDA, CDR2 SQIVND (reference sequence). The CDR3 has 15 residues. The CDR3 here is CASSIEQGRYHEQYF. In nucleotides, the CDR3 is TGTGCCAGTAGTATAGAACAGGGGCGATACCACGAGCAGTACTTC. The full variable domain, its missing parts supplied by reference TRBV19 and TRBJ2-7, is DGGITQSPKYLFRKEGQNVTLSCEQNLNHDAMYWYRQDPGQGLRLIYYSQIVNDFQKGDIAEGYSVSREKKESFPLTVTSAQKNPTAFYLCASSIEQGRYHEQYFGPGTRLTVT.

This chain links TRBV28 with TRBJ2-7, with 7 bases identical to TRBD2. The length of the CDR3 is 14 residues. Germline CDR1 and CDR2: MDHEN and SYDVKM. J was trimmed by 4 bases and V by 7 bases; bases with no gene match: 10. CDR3 region: CASTGGSEVYEQYF. The CDR3 DNA reads as TGTGCCAGCACCGGGGGGTCGGAGGTATACGAGCAGTACTTC.

V gene TRBV7-2 combines with J gene TRBJ2-3, with 10 positions matching TRBD2. This CDR3 comprises 17 residues. J gave up 2 bases and V 1 base, and 6 bases lay outside the gene matches. Germline-derived CDR1 and CDR2 are SGHTA and FQGNSA. CDR3 region: CASSLGGSGRYTDTQYF. The CDR3 DNA is TGTGCCAGCAGCTTAGGGGGTAGCGGGAGGTACACAGATACGCAGTATTTT.

The rearrangement links TRBV30 to TRBJ2-3; D is unclear. Germline V gene lookup returns CDR1 GTSNPN and CDR2 SVGIG (reference sequence). The CDR3 runs 13 residues. Trimming left V 1 base short and J 4 bases short, with 9 bases between. This CDR3 is CAWSAITADTQYF. Written as DNA, the CDR3 is TGTGCCTGGAGTGCCATTACAGCAGATACGCAGTATTTT.

This clone is a singleton in its sample. The CDR3 DNA is TGTGCCAGCAGTTTAGCTTTCGGGCTTCAGGGGAATCAGCCCCAGCATTTT. This sequence encodes CASSLAFGLQGNQPQHF. The chain links TRBV28 to TRBJ1-5; D might be TRBD1 (6 bases). The CDR3 loop spans 17 amino acids. V gave up 2 bases and J gave up 4 bases, with 18 bases separating them. Germline V gene lookup returns CDR1 MDHEN and CDR2 SYDVKM. Drawing the rest from reference TRBV28 and TRBJ1-5, the complete variable domain is DVKVTQSSRYLVKRTGEKVFLECVQDMDHENMFWYRQDPGLGLRLIYFSYDVKMKEKGDIPEGYSVSREKKERFSLILESASTNQTSMYLCASSLAFGLQGNQPQHFGDGTRLSIL.

The chain employs TRBV7-2 and TRBJ2-1; D possibly corresponds to TRBD2 (6 bases). The CDR3 is made up of 15 amino acids. The germline V gene encodes CDR1 SGHTA and CDR2 FQGNSA. Deletions cut 5 bases from V and 2 bases from J, with 13 bases between. The CDR3 region is CASSAGLPAYNEQFF. CDR3 bases: TGTGCCAGCAGCGCTGGACTACCCGCCTACAATGAGCAGTTCTTC. Combining the CDR3 with reference TRBV7-2 and TRBJ2-1 gives the whole variable domain GAGVSQSPSNKVTEKGKDVELRCDPISGHTALYWYRQSLGQGLEFLIYFQGNSAPDKSGLPSDRFSAERTGGSVSTLTIQRTQQEDSAVYLCASSAGLPAYNEQFFGPGTRLTVL.

The chain is built from TRBV19 and TRBJ1-4; D unresolved. The germline V gene has CDR1 LNHDA and CDR2 SQIVND (reference sequence). Trimming removed 3 bases at V and 4 bases at J, with 9 bases between. This CDR3 has 14 residues. The chain's CDR3 is CASSIQRDNEKLFF. In nucleotides, the CDR3 is TGTGCCAGTAGTATCCAGCGGGATAATGAAAAACTGTTTTTT.